Shown below are 3 T cell receptor beta chains from a single sample sequenced in a study of CD8 T cells in ankylosing spondylitis. TCRdb recomputed calls from the 5' RACE reads with MiXCR, one row per CDR3 protein. The sample holds about 100,000 distinct CDR3 sequences; roughly 8.3% are singletons and the top ten take about a tenth. Source material: blood, either unsorted or a sorted T cell fraction (not recorded which). These receptors originate from a male donor with ankylosing spondylitis or in good health (not recorded which).

This clonotype was recorded many times. CDR3 amino acids: CASAWGAYEQYF. The CDR3 bases are TGTGCCAGCGCGTGGGGGGCCTACGAGCAGTACTTC. The V call is TRBV12-3 or TRBV12-4, the J call TRBJ2-7; maybe TRBD2 (6 bases). The CDR3 extends over 12 amino acids. V lost 8 bases and J lost 2, with 10 bases in between.

This clonotype was counted ten times or more. The rearrangement joins TRBV10-3 to TRBJ2-2; D unclear. Trimming cost V 4 bases and J 5 bases, with 8 bases left between them. Germline CDR1 and CDR2: ENHRY and SYGVKD. CDR3 length: 13 residues. The CDR3 nucleotides are TGTGCCATCAGTGTTGAGGAGACCGGGGAGCTGTTTTTT. Residues: CAISVEETGELFF.

This clonotype was found many times. This chain joins TRBV5-6 and TRBJ2-6, with no clear D. The length of the CDR3 is 14 residues. Trimming removed 3 bases from V and 4 bases from J, with 8 bases in between. Germline V gives CDR1 SGHDT, CDR2 YYEEEE. The CDR3 loop reads CASSSASGANVLTF. The CDR3 nucleotides read TGTGCCAGCAGCTCGGCATCCGGGGCCAACGTCCTGACTTTC.